This T cell receptor beta chain stems from a study of T cell clones after liver transplantation. The repertoire was sequenced with immunoSEQ multiplex PCR; TCRdb's copy has only in-frame clones and lacks some. The sample includes fewer than 85,000 clones, roughly 80% of them seen just once. The V gene end was trimmed by 6 bases and the J gene end by 5 bases; junction bases not matched to a gene: 9. Germline V lookup: CDR1 KGHSH, CDR2 LQKENI. The CDR3 loop spans 15 amino acids. V usage is TRBV18 and J usage is TRBJ1-4, with 7 nucleotides matching TRBD1. The source was CD4+ T cells from blood, collected 12 months after liver transplant. The clonotype comes from a human patient who received a liver transplant. Some of the T cells might come from the graft donor. The CDR3 region is CASSPRGTANEKLFF. In DNA form, the CDR3 reads TGTGCCAGCTCCCCGCGGGGGACAGCGAATGAAAAACTGTTTTTT.